The clone carrying this T cell receptor (beta chain) was recorded a few times. Its matching antigen is unknown. The source of the sample is a study of T cell responses to AZD1222 COVID-19 vaccine. Study outcomes and limitations: After two AZD1222 doses, spike-specific TCR breadth and depth rose versus day 0.

Germline CDR1 is MGHRA and CDR2 is YSYEKL. The junction had 3 bases not matched to a gene; V was cut back by 4 bases and J by 5 bases. The CDR3 spans 15 residues. Profiled with immunoSEQ multiplex PCR; TCRdb holds only in-frame clones, not every one. Counted here are 100,000 to 120,000 clones, just over 85% occurring once; the ten biggest clones make up 3% to 3.5%. The chain joins TRBV4-1 to TRBJ1-6; 9 bases map to TRBD1. This specimen consisted of peripheral blood, obtained on day 0 of AZD1222 vaccination. The receptor comes from an adult in good health. In DNA, the CDR3 is TGCGCCAGCAGCCTCCGGGACAGGGATAATTCACCCCTCCACTTT. It codes for CASSLRDRDNSPLHF.